This TCR beta chain was captured by sequencing in a study of CD4 T cells in relation to SARS-CoV-2 and coronaviruses. CD4+ T cells from unexposed donors were obtained before the COVID-19 pandemic (2011-2018). CD4+ T cells were isolated from the cells after around 11 days of culture. In regard to this clone: The antigen is not known.

V gave up 5 bases and J gave up 3 bases, with 5 bases separating them. The germline CDR1 and CDR2 sequences are SGHVS and FQNEAQ. The CDR3 contains 11 residues. TCRdb's table, derived via immunoSEQ multiplex PCR, lists solely in-frame clones and lacks some. The sample lists roughly 26,000 clones, 65% to 85% occurring once. The clonotype was recovered from a human donor in good health. The sample taken for sequencing was CD4+ T cells from PBMCs, cultured in vitro. V and J are TRBV7-8 and TRBJ2-7; D remains unclear. The CDR3 nucleotides are TGTGCCAGCAGCGTAAACTACGAGCAGTACTTC. This encodes CASSVNYEQYF.